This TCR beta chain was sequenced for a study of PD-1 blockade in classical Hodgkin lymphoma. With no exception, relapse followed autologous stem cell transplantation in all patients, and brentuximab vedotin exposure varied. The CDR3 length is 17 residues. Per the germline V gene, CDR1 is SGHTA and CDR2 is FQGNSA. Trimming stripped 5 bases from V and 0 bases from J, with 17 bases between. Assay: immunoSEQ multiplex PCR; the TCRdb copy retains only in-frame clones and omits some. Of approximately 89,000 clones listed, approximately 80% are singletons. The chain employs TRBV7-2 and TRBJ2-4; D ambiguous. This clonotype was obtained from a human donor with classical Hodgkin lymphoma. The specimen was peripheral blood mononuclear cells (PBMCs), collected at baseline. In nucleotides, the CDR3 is TGTGCCAGCAGCCGAATCCATACTACTCTAGCCAAAAACATTCAGTACTTC. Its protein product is CASSRIHTTLAKNIQYF.